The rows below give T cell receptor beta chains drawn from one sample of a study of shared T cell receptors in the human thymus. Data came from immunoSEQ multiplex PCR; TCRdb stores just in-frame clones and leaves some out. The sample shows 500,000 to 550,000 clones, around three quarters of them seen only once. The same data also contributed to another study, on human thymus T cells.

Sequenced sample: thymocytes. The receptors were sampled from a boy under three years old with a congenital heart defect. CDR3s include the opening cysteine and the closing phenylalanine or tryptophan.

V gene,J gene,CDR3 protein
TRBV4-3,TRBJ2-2,CASSSPREGGTGELFF
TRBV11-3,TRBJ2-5,CASSSGTSGSQETQYF
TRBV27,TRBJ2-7,CASSLTSGGISYEQYF
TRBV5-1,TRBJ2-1,CASKGGTSGSIYNEQFF
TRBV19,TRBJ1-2,CASNGRDRRNYGYTF
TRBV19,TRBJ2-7,CASKRTGYYEQYF
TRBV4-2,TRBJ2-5,CASSFSSVFQETQYF
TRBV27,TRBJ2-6,CASSSYYRQGPTSLSGANVLTF
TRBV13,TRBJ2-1,CASSPGGNEQFF
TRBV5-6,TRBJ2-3,CASSPDRGWSTDTQYF
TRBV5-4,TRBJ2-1,CATSGRSREQFF
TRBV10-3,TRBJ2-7,CAISGTSGGYEQYF
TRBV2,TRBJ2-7,CASSPPFPQGASSYEQYF
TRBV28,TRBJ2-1,CASSPGTSGRNEQFF
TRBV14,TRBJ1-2,CASSRSEGLYYGYTF
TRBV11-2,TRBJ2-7,CASSFPRAYEQYF
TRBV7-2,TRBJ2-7,CASSSCSGSASSYEQYF
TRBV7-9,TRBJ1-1,CASSVQGGEAFF
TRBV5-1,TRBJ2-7,CASSPIAGRDYEQYF
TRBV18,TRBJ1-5,CASSPRGSEQPQHF
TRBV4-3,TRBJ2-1,CASSQDIPAGGAAKQFF
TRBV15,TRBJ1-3,CATSRDRAGNTIYF
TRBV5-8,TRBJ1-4,CASRLVGGNEKLFF
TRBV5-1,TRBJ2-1,CASSLVSGLAGLSSYNEQFF
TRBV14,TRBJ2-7,CASSQHAGNRSEQYF
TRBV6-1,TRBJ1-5,CASSETDGQPLPQHF
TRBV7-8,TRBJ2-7,CASSLALTGTKYEQYF
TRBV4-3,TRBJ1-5,CASSQDYRGYQPQHF
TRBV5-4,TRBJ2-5,CASSFGGRELEETQYF
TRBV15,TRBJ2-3,CATSRDLGTDTQYF
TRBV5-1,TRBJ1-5,CASSLGVGGRGNQPQHF
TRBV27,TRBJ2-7,CASSLYSTNRGAPMGEQYF
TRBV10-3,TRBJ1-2,CAISESTGIGGYTF
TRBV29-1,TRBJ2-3,CRVGLAGGGSDTQYF
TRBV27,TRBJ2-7,CASSFRVPYEQYF
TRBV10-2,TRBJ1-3,CASMWTGSFSGNTIYF
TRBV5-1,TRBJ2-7,CASANRGDEQYF
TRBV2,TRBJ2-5,CANPRGRHQETQYF
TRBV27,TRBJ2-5,CASIAGTSGEGETQYF
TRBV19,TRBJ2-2,CASSATRTGAPNTGELFF
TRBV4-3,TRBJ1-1,CASSRQWGVDTEAFF
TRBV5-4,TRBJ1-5,CASSSGAGAGSNQPQHF
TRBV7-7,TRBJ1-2,CASSLAHGGNGYTF
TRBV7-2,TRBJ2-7,CASSLKRELYEQYF
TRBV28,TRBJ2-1,CASSPSVKRGYNEQFF
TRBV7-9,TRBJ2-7,CASSLALTEPTRSYEQYF
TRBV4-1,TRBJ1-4,CASRGGAGGEKLFF
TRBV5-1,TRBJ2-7,CASSLVPGLSSYEQYF
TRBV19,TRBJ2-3,CASSIGSGRIPGTDTQYF
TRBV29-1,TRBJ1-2,CSVGTGTGGDLVHGYTF
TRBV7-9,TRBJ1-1,CASSLDQDEAFF